One TCR beta chain is described in this entry. This clonotype was recorded many times. Its cognate antigen has yet to be identified. Within one base of it there is no much larger clone, and no base qualities were kept. The record originates from a study of T-cell reconstitution after alpha-beta-depleted transplantation in children (dated by TCRdb to about 2016). Notes on the research overall: The study quantitatively tracked T-cell immune reconstitution after TCRalphabeta/CD19-depleted allogeneic hematopoietic cell transplantation in children using TCR repertoire profiling. The research as a whole found: Over subsequent months, a decline in hyperexpanded clone frequencies was noted, and after one year, T-cell counts and TCRbeta diversity were mostly ascribed to newly produced T cells. The high TCRbeta diversity at day 60 in some patients was ascribed to recipient T cells and intrathymic progenitors that had survived conditioning. Apparently early alphabetaT-cell count recovery about two months after transplant reportedly relied on only several hundred rapidly expanded clones derived from non-depleted graft cells.

The treatment or condition label on this specimen signifies: allogeneic hematopoietic cell transplantation with graft depleted of TCRalphabeta T cells and CD19 B cells. The transplant recipients were children given TCRalphabeta/CD19-depleted allogeneic hematopoietic cell grafts. Library construction relied on PCR. Sequencing used an Illumina HiSeq 2500. To normalize quantification of the TCRbeta repertoire, the TCR libraries were built with molecular barcoding that relied on unique molecular identifiers. The public reads were reanalyzed by TCRdb: fastp trimming at Q25, MiXCR alignment, in-frame beta chains only. For every CDR3 protein sequence, its rows merge into one entry that carries the most common genes and DNA. For this sample there are about 180,000 distinct CDR3 sequences; around 10% appear just once. Roughly 13% of the sample is held by the ten biggest clonotypes. A distance of 12 bases separates the germline ends of V and J, which lose 4 bases and 6 bases respectively. CDR1 is given as SEHNR and CDR2 as FQNEAQ, both from the germline V gene (reference sequence). Counted from cysteine to phenylalanine, this CDR3 has 13 amino acids. The sequence is cut down to CDR3 DNA, 39 bases in frame from base 1.

Sequences were derived from PBMCs, sampled before TCRalphabeta/CD19-depleted stem cell transplant. The receptor comes from a boy aged 2 to 10 with acute myeloid leukemia, due to receive a stem cell transplant. The rearranged chain carries TRBV7-9 and TRBJ1-1; the D segment could be TRBD1, given 6 matching bases. The bases read TGTGCCAGCAGCTCACAGGGTTTCTCTGAAGCTTTCTTT. It codes for CASSSQGFSEAFF.